This is a list of T cell receptor beta chains from one sample in a study of metastatic and nonmetastatic thyroid tumors. TCRdb redid the clone calls on the PCR reads using MiXCR. The table has about 92,000 clones, about 15% seen once; the top ten hold roughly 3.9%. Sequencing input: blood. The receptors stem from a female donor with papillary thyroid cancer or a benign thyroid nodule (not recorded which). Some clones in this sample may be carry-over from other donors' samples. Each CDR3 is given with its conserved first and last residue.

>TRBJ1-1|17|TRBV28
CASSIDRNWGYGTEAFF
>TRBJ1-6|14|TRBV2
CASSDGTANSPLHF
>TRBJ1-2|14|TRBV29-1
CSVESRGLSDGYTF
>TRBJ1-2|12|TRBV19
CASSMGGPREYF
>TRBJ2-2|16|TRBV18
CASSRTGQSNTGELFF
>TRBJ2-7|17|TRBV28
CASSNRLTEGGSYEQYF
>TRBJ1-2|13|TRBV27
CASSPTGYYGYTF
>TRBJ2-2|14|TRBV20-1
CSARPTENTGELFF
>TRBJ1-3|14|TRBV3-1
CASSQGSHGNTIYF
>TRBJ1-2|12|TRBV28
CASSKPGEGYTF
>TRBJ2-2|12|TRBV19
CASSIGYGELFF
>TRBJ1-2|16|TRBV6-5
CASIYLKDRVDYCYTF
>TRBJ2-2|14|TRBV28
CASRKRQGVEELFF
>TRBJ2-3|12|TRBV5-6
CASSLGGDTQYF